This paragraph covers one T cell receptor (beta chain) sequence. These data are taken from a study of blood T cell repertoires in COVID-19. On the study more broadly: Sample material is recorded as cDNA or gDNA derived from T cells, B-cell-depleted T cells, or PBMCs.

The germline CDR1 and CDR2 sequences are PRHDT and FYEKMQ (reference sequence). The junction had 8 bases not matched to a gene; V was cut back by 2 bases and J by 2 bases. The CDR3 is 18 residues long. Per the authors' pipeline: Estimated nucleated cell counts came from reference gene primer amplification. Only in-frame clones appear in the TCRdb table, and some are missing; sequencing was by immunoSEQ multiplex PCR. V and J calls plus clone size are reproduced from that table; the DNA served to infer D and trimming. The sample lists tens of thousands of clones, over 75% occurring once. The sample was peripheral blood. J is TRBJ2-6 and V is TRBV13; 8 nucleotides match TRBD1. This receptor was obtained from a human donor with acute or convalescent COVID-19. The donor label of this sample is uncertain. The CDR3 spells CASSLITGGYTGANVLTF. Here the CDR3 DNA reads TGTGCCAGCAGCTTAATAACAGGGGGTTACACTGGGGCCAACGTCCTGACTTTC.